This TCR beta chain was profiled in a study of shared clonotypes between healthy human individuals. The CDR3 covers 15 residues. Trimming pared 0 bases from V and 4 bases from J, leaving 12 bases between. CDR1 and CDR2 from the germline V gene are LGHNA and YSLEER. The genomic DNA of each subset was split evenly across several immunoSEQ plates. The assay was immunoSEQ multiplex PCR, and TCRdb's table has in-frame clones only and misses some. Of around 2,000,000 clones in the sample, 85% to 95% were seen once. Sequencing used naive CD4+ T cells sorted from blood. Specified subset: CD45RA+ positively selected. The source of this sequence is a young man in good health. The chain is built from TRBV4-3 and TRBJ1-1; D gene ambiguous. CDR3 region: CASSQEQQRGTEAFF. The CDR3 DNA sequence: TGCGCCAGCAGCCAAGAGCAGCAGCGGGGCACTGAAGCTTTCTTT.